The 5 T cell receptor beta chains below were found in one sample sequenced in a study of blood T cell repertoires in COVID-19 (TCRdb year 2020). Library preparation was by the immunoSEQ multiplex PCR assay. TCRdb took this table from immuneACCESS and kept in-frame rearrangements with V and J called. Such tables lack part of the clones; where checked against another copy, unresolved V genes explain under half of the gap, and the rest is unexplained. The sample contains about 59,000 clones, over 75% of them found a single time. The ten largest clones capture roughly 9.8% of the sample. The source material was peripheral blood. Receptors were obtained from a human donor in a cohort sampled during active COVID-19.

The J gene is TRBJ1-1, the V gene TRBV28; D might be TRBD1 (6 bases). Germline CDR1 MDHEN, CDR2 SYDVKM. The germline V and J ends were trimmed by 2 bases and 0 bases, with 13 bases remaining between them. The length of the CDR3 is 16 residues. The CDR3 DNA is TGTGCCAGCAGTTTAGGTCAGGGGCGGGTGAACACTGAAGCTTTCTTT. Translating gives CASSLGQGRVNTEAFF.

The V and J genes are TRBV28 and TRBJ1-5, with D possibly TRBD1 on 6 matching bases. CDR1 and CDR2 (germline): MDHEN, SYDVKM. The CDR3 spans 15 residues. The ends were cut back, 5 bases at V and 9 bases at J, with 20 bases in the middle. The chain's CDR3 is CASSPGQRGPWPQHF. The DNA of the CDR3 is TGTGCCAGCAGTCCCGGACAGAGGGGTCCCTGGCCCCAGCATTTT.

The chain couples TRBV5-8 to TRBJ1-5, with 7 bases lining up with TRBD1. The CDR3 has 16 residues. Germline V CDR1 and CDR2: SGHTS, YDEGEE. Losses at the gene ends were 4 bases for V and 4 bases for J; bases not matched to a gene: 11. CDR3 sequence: CASSGSTGWSNQPQHF. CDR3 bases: TGTGCCAGCAGCGGATCGACAGGGTGGAGTAATCAGCCCCAGCATTTT.

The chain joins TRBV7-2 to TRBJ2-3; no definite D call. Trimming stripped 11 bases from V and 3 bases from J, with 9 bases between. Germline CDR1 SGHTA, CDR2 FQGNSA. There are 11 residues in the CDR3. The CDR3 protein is CACTLTDTQYF. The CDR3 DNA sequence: TGTGCCTGCACCCTGACAGATACGCAGTATTTT.

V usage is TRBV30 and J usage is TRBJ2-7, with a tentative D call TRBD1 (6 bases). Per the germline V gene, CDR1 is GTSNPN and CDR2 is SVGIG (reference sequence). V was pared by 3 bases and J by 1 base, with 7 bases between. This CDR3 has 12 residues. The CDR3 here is CAWSGQSYEQYF. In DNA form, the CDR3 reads TGTGCCTGGAGCGGACAGTCCTACGAGCAGTACTTC.